Listed below are T cell receptor beta chains from one sample, sequenced in a study of Ad26.COV2.S vaccination and SARS-CoV-2 variants. Some clones are missing from TCRdb's copy, which holds only in-frame ones; the method was immunoSEQ multiplex PCR. The table includes under 150,000 clones, about nine tenths detected once. The starting material was peripheral blood, obtained after recovery from COVID-19. These receptors all stem from a human donor who had recovered from COVID-19. Both conserved end residues are part of each CDR3. A D gene is named only where the DNA matches it firmly. The size of a clone is reported for some rows only, either as once, few or many, or as a class for expanded clones.

j_call	v_call	clone_size	d_call	cdr3_aa	cdr3_nt
TRBJ2-7	TRBV6-2/TRBV6-3	-	-	CASSPFNRQVLYEQYF	TGTGCCAGCAGTCCCTTCAACCGACAGGTCCTGTACGAGCAGTACTTC
TRBJ2-5	TRBV28	once	-	CASSGGGETQYF	TGTGCCAGCAGCGGGGGAGGTGAGACCCAGTACTTC
TRBJ2-7	TRBV6-6	few	TRBD1	CASSVDRGGEQYF	TGTGCCAGCAGCGTGGACAGGGGGGGCGAGCAGTACTTC
TRBJ2-1	TRBV28	-	-	CASSELSGLREQFF	TGTGCCAGCAGTGAATTATCAGGTCTACGGGAGCAGTTCTTC
TRBJ2-2	TRBV28	-	TRBD1	CASREDRVALPGELFF	TGTGCCAGCAGAGAAGACAGGGTGGCCTTGCCCGGGGAGCTGTTTTTT
TRBJ2-5	TRBV7-6	-	-	CASSLQPADSRTQYF	TGTGCCAGCAGTTTACAACCAGCCGACAGCAGGACCCAGTACTTC
TRBJ2-5	TRBV15	-	-	CATRETGQETQYF	TGTGCCACCAGAGAAACAGGACAAGAGACCCAGTACTTC
TRBJ2-5	TRBV7-2	-	TRBD1	CASSRTGAGETQYF	TGTGCCAGCAGCCGGACAGGGGCAGGAGAGACCCAGTACTTC
TRBJ1-2	TRBV29-1	-	TRBD1	CSVRTGKNYGYTF	TGCAGCGTAAGGACAGGGAAAAACTATGGCTACACCTTC
TRBJ1-3	TRBV6-1	-	-	CASSELGRGDRNTIYF	TGTGCCAGCAGTGAATTAGGCAGGGGAGATAGAAACACCATATATTTT
TRBJ2-3	TRBV10-3	-	-	CAISGGITDTQYF	TGTGCCATCAGTGGGGGGATCACAGATACGCAGTATTTT
TRBJ1-1	TRBV7-8	-	-	CASSLEVGGLNTEAFF	TGTGCCAGCAGCTTAGAAGTAGGCGGGTTGAACACTGAAGCTTTCTTT
TRBJ1-4	TRBV11-2	-	-	CASRQIQGRDEKLFF	TGTGCCAGCAGGCAAATACAGGGCAGAGATGAAAAACTGTTTTTT
TRBJ2-5	TRBV5-1	-	TRBD1	CASSLDGTGASRETQYF	TGCGCCAGCAGCTTGGATGGGACAGGGGCCTCCCGGGAGACCCAGTACTTC
TRBJ1-6	TRBV11-2	-	-	CASSLVGGGWNSPLHF	TGTGCCAGCAGCTTAGTCGGGGGGGGGTGGAATTCACCCCTCCACTTT
TRBJ1-2	TRBV10-1	few	-	CASSDPMEGVGYGYTF	TGCGCCAGCAGTGACCCTATGGAGGGTGTAGGCTATGGCTACACCTTC
TRBJ1-1	TRBV11-2	once	-	CASSFRGRPEAFF	TGTGCCAGCAGCTTCAGGGGCCGGCCTGAAGCTTTCTTT
TRBJ1-2	TRBV19	once	TRBD1	CASSTWDSLYYGYTF	TGTGCCAGTAGTACGTGGGACAGTTTATACTATGGCTACACCTTC
TRBJ1-5	TRBV27	-	-	CASSPGGLGNQPQHF	TGTGCCAGCAGTCCGGGGGGTTTAGGCAATCAGCCCCAGCATTTT
TRBJ1-1	TRBV29-1	-	-	CSVEREQEAFF	TGCAGCGTTGAAAGGGAACAGGAAGCTTTCTTT
TRBJ2-7	TRBV19	once	-	CASSNRVGSFGYEQYF	TGTGCCAGTAGTAACAGGGTGGGCTCATTTGGCTACGAGCAGTACTTC
TRBJ2-7	TRBV30	-	-	CAWTGSGYEQYF	TGTGCCTGGACAGGTAGTGGCTACGAGCAGTACTTC
TRBJ2-1	TRBV7-8	-	TRBD2	CASSSTSGGAFYNEQFF	TGTGCCAGCAGCTCAACTAGCGGGGGGGCTTTCTACAATGAGCAGTTCTTC
TRBJ1-4	TRBV7-6	-	-	CASSLELGVATNEKLFF	TGTGCCAGCAGCTTAGAGTTGGGCGTTGCAACTAATGAAAAACTGTTTTTT
TRBJ1-2	TRBV7-9	-	-	CASSLAANYGYTF	TGTGCCAGCAGCTTAGCTGCTAACTATGGCTACACCTTC
TRBJ1-1	TRBV30	-	-	CAWSVTWDTEAFF	TGTGCCTGGAGTGTAACGTGGGACACTGAAGCTTTCTTT
TRBJ2-7	TRBV28	-	TRBD1	CASTTFIPGQGGEQYF	TGTGCCAGCACCACTTTTATCCCGGGACAGGGAGGCGAGCAGTACTTC
TRBJ2-1	TRBV19	-	-	CATSDSSYNEQFF	TGTGCCACCTCTGACAGCTCCTACAATGAGCAGTTCTTC
TRBJ1-1	TRBV28	-	-	CASSLRQFGYTEAFF	TGTGCCAGCAGTTTGAGACAATTCGGTTACACTGAAGCTTTCTTT
TRBJ2-2	TRBV24-1	-	TRBD1	CATRGTGESTGELFF	TGTGCCACCAGGGGGACAGGGGAGAGCACCGGGGAGCTGTTTTTT
TRBJ2-1	TRBV5-4	-	TRBD1	CASSSRDSNEQFF	TGTGCCAGCAGCTCCCGGGACAGTAATGAGCAGTTCTTC
TRBJ2-2	TRBV2	-	TRBD2	CASRKAGGPGELFF	TGTGCCAGCAGAAAAGCGGGGGGGCCGGGGGAGCTGTTTTTT
TRBJ2-2	TRBV27	-	-	CASSWPDGELFF	TGTGCCAGCAGTTGGCCAGACGGGGAGCTGTTTTTT
TRBJ1-1	TRBV7-2	-	-	CASSLVTGDTEAFF	TGTGCCAGCAGCTTAGTTACGGGGGACACTGAAGCTTTCTTT
TRBJ2-1	TRBV29-1	-	-	CSAYYNEQFF	TGCAGCGCCTACTACAATGAGCAGTTCTTC
TRBJ2-7	TRBV9	once	TRBD2	CASSVDHGLAGAGEHEQYF	TGTGCCAGCAGCGTAGACCACGGACTAGCGGGGGCCGGGGAACACGAGCAGTACTTC
TRBJ1-1	TRBV18	-	TRBD1	CASSPTGGGEAFF	TGTGCCAGCTCGCCAACAGGGGGAGGTGAAGCTTTCTTT
TRBJ1-2	TRBV7-9	-	-	CASSQASRNNYGYTF	TGTGCCAGCAGCCAGGCGTCCAGGAATAACTATGGCTACACCTTC
TRBJ2-3	TRBV6-5	-	-	CASTGPTSTDTQYF	TGTGCCAGCACCGGCCCGACTAGCACAGATACGCAGTATTTT
TRBJ2-7	TRBV5-1	-	-	CASSLADEQYF	TGCGCCAGCAGCTTGGCGGACGAGCAGTACTTC
TRBJ1-1	TRBV7-2	-	TRBD1	CASSLGGATGGFAFF	TGTGCCAGCAGCTTGGGTGGTGCGACAGGGGGCTTCGCTTTCTTT
TRBJ2-1	TRBV19	-	-	CASSRGAAYNEQFF	TGTGCCAGTAGCCGGGGGGCGGCCTACAATGAGCAGTTCTTC
TRBJ1-5	TRBV7-6	-	-	CASSLGMGSNQPQHF	TGTGCCAGCAGCTTAGGAATGGGGAGCAATCAGCCCCAGCATTTT
TRBJ1-2	TRBV7-8	-	-	CASSLEVNYGYTF	TGTGCCAGCAGCTTAGAAGTAAACTATGGCTACACCTTC
TRBJ1-2	TRBV10-2	-	TRBD1	CASTDGQGAHYGYTF	TGCGCCAGCACTGACGGACAGGGTGCCCACTATGGCTACACCTTC
TRBJ1-1	TRBV5-8	-	-	CASSRGGRNTEAFF	TGTGCCAGCAGCCGCGGGGGAAGGAACACTGAAGCTTTCTTT
TRBJ2-3	TRBV3-1/TRBV3-2	medium-sized	-	CASSQPEGGTDTQYF	TGTGCCAGCAGCCAACCTGAGGGGGGCACAGATACGCAGTATTTT
TRBJ2-1	TRBV4-1	-	TRBD1	CASSQETRQGSYNEQFF	TGCGCCAGCAGCCAAGAGACCCGACAGGGCTCCTACAATGAGCAGTTCTTC
TRBJ2-7	TRBV4-3	few	-	CASSLARDVPYEQYF	TGCGCCAGCAGCCTAGCCCGGGACGTTCCCTACGAGCAGTACTTC
TRBJ2-6	TRBV27	-	-	CASSFSTGANVLTF	TGTGCCAGCAGTTTCTCAACCGGGGCCAACGTCCTGACTTTC
TRBJ1-3	TRBV25-1	-	-	CASSGQGRAGNTIYF	TGTGCCAGCAGTGGTCAGGGGAGGGCTGGAAACACCATATATTTT
TRBJ2-7	TRBV3-1/TRBV3-2	-	TRBD1	CASSKGDSQLYEQYF	TGTGCCAGCAGCAAGGGGGACAGTCAACTCTACGAGCAGTACTTC